This T cell receptor beta chain was sequenced for a study of control samples from healthy donors and cancer patients. This CDR3 has 16 amino acids. Germline V gene data show CDR1 as SGHAT and CDR2 as FQDESV (reference sequence). Trimming took 1 base from V and 5 from J, leaving 17 bases between them. TCRdb's copy holds only in-frame clones and misses some; the assay was immunoSEQ multiplex PCR. The sample records tens of thousands of clones, less than 85% being singletons. The V gene is TRBV11-1, the J gene TRBJ1-1, with D uncertain. Sequencing input: PBMCs. This clonotype was sampled from a man aged 65-85 years with lung cancer. In DNA form, the CDR3 reads TGTGCCAGCAGCTTAGTGTCCGGTATGGTCCCGACTGAAGCTTTCTTT. As protein: CASSLVSGMVPTEAFF.